The 20 T cell receptor beta chains listed next were all sequenced from one sample in a study of T cells in Graves' hyperthyroidism and ophthalmopathy. RNA transcripts yielded amplified TCR beta CDR3 regions. Initially, a first-round RT-PCR of the TCR CDR3 employed the HTBI primer set. TCRdb processed the multiplex PCR reads anew with MiXCR; each CDR3 protein has one entry. The sample lists some 350,000 distinct CDR3 sequences; roughly 25% were seen once. Sequenced material: blood. The receptors shown here come from a man in his forties or fifties with Graves' hyperthyroidism.

This clonotype was counted between two and nine times. This chain uses TRBV6-5 with TRBJ1-4; D is unclear. The germline gives CDR1 MNHEY, CDR2 SVGAGI. The V end was cut by 0 bases, the J end by 2 bases, with 7 bases between. CDR3 length: 15 amino acids. The CDR3, as DNA: TGTGCCAGCAGTTACTCCCAGGCGACTAATGAAAAACTGTTTTTT. Its translation: CASSYSQATNEKLFF.

This clonotype has only a few counts. Relative to the germline gene, one junction end is altered; a read error may explain this. This sequence joins TRBV2 and TRBJ2-7; D uncertain. The germline gives CDR1 SNHLY, CDR2 FYNNEI. The CDR3 is 11 amino acids. The CDR3 protein is CASSETYGQYF. The CDR3 coding sequence is TGTGCCAGCAGCGAAACCTACGGGCAGTACTTC. Filled out from reference TRBV2 and TRBJ2-7, the complete variable domain reads EPEVTQTPSHQVTQMGQEVILRCVPISNHLYFYWYRQILGQKVEFLVSFYNNEISEKSEIFDDQFSVERPDGSNFTLKIRSTKLEDSAMYFCASSETYGQYFGPGTRLTVT.

The chain employs TRBV30 and TRBJ2-1; 12 bases map to TRBD1. Trimming took 3 bases from V and 4 from J; bases not matched to a gene: 4. There are 15 residues in the CDR3. Germline V lookup: CDR1 GTSNPN, CDR2 SVGIG (reference sequence). The CDR3 DNA follows: TGTGCCTGGAGCTGGGACAGGGGGCCTTACAATGAGCAGTTCTTC. It specifies CAWSWDRGPYNEQFF.

There are many counts of this clonotype. J is TRBJ2-1 and V is TRBV11-1; 8 nucleotides agree with TRBD2. The CDR3 has 15 amino acids. J was trimmed by 5 bases and V by 10 bases; bases with no gene match: 13. Germline CDR1 reads SGHAT; CDR2 reads FQDESV (reference sequence). The CDR3 region has the DNA TGTGCCACAAGCGGGAGATCTCGTGGGAACAATGAGCAGTTCTTC. Translating it yields CATSGRSRGNNEQFF.

This clonotype was picked up many times. V and J are TRBV28 and TRBJ1-1; D remains unclear. Germline V lookup: CDR1 MDHEN, CDR2 SYDVKM. The ends were cut back, 2 bases at V and 8 bases at J, with 9 bases in the middle. This CDR3 has 12 amino acids. CDR3: CASSLKATEAFF. The CDR3 nucleotides are TGTGCCAGCAGTTTAAAAGCAACAGAAGCTTTCTTT.

This clonotype has ten or more counts. V and J are TRBV5-1 and TRBJ2-1; 8 nucleotides line up with TRBD1. CDR1 SGHRS and CDR2 YFSETQ come from the germline V gene. The CDR3 contains 15 residues. The J segment lost 8 bases and the V segment lost 4 bases, leaving 11 bases of the junction unmatched. The CDR3 DNA sequence: TGCGCCAGCAGCCCTGGACAGGGCCTGGTCGATGAGCAGTTCTTC. This encodes CASSPGQGLVDEQFF.

The chain couples TRBV7-9 to TRBJ2-2; TRBD2 matches 8 bases. The CDR3 runs 14 residues. Germline trimming cut 1 base from V and 6 bases from J; bases unmatched to any gene: 1. Germline-derived CDR1 and CDR2 are SEHNR and FQNEAQ (reference sequence). CDR3 protein: CASSLVLAAGELFF. The CDR3 DNA reads as TGTGCCAGCAGCTTAGTACTAGCGGCCGGGGAGCTGTTTTTT.

This clonotype has a count of ten or more. The J gene is TRBJ2-7, the V gene TRBV28; D not certain. This CDR3 has 19 amino acids. Trimming shortened V by 6 bases and J by 3 bases, and 30 bases separated the two germline ends. Germline V gene lookup returns CDR1 MDHEN and CDR2 SYDVKM. The CDR3 sequence: CASSPTNVGSPSSFYEQYF. The CDR3 region has the DNA TGTGCCAGCAGCCCCACAAATGTCGGTAGCCCATCGAGTTTCTACGAGCAGTACTTC. The variable domain in full, with the rest retrieved from reference TRBV28 and TRBJ2-7, is DVKVTQSSRYLVKRTGEKVFLECVQDMDHENMFWYRQDPGLGLRLIYFSYDVKMKEKGDIPEGYSVSREKKERFSLILESASTNQTSMYLCASSPTNVGSPSSFYEQYFGPGTRLTVT.

This clonotype has a count of ten or more. The chain is built from TRBV2 and TRBJ2-3; the D gene is possibly TRBD2 (6 bases). V was trimmed by 5 bases and J by 0 bases, leaving 18 bases between them. The CDR3 covers 17 residues. Germline V gene data show CDR1 as SNHLY and CDR2 as FYNNEI. CDR3 in amino acids: CASSNQGLPSSTDTQYF. The CDR3 region has the DNA TGTGCCAGCAGTAACCAAGGACTACCATCTAGCACAGATACGCAGTATTTT.

In its sample, this clonotype was seen a few times. The chain recombines TRBV6-1 with TRBJ2-3; 12 bases are shared with TRBD2. This CDR3 is 16 amino acids long. The germline gives CDR1 MNHNS, CDR2 SASEGT. Trimming took 2 bases from V and 2 from J; bases not matched to a gene: 2. The chain's CDR3 is CASSELAGGSTDTQYF. The CDR3 DNA follows: TGTGCCAGCAGTGAACTAGCGGGAGGGTCCACAGATACGCAGTATTTT.

This clonotype has more than one count but fewer than ten. The rearrangement links TRBV19 to TRBJ2-5, with a weak D call TRBD2 (6 bases). CDR3 size: 15 residues. CDR1 and CDR2 from the germline V gene are LNHDA and SQIVND (reference sequence). V was trimmed by 2 bases and J by 5 bases, leaving 15 bases between them. The CDR3 sequence is CASSIQAGLSETQYF. CDR3 coding DNA: TGTGCCAGTAGTATACAAGCGGGTTTATCGGAGACCCAGTACTTC.

In this sample, this clonotype turned up many times. The CDR3 spells CASSISGSSYEQYF. For the CDR3, the DNA is TGCGCCAGCAGCATTAGCGGGAGCTCCTACGAGCAGTACTTC. The chain carries TRBV5-1 and TRBJ2-7; 9 nucleotides line up with TRBD2. The germline V gene has CDR1 SGHRS and CDR2 YFSETQ. The CDR3 contains 14 residues. The junction had 2 bases not matched to a gene; V was cut back by 4 bases and J by 0 bases. Combining the CDR3 with reference TRBV5-1 and TRBJ2-7 gives the whole variable domain KAGVTQTPRYLIKTRGQQVTLSCSPISGHRSVSWYQQTPGQGLQFLFEYFSETQRNKGNFPGRFSGRQFSNSRSEMNVSTLELGDSALYLCASSISGSSYEQYFGPGTRLTVT.

As for this clonotype: This sequence may be a read error, since a much larger clone differs from it by one base. The chain uses TRBV6-2 or TRBV6-3 and TRBJ2-7; 7 bases are a match to TRBD1. Germline CDR1 and CDR2: MNHEY and SVGEGT. V gave up 4 bases and J gave up 2 bases; unmatched junction bases: 5. The CDR3 covers 14 residues. The CDR3 DNA reads as TGTGCCAGCAGTTGCCCGGGACAGACCTACGAGCAGTACTTC. Translating gives CASSCPGQTYEQYF.

The chain couples TRBV18 to TRBJ1-5, with 8 nucleotides matching TRBD1. J was trimmed by 7 bases and V by 6 bases; bases with no gene match: 8. This CDR3 comprises 14 residues. Per the germline V gene, CDR1 is KGHSH and CDR2 is LQKENI. This CDR3 is CASSPDRGEQPQHF. Written as DNA, the CDR3 is TGTGCCAGCTCTCCCGACAGGGGTGAGCAGCCCCAGCATTTT. Supplemented by reference TRBV18 and TRBJ1-5, the full variable domain reads NAGVMQNPRHLVRRRGQEARLRCSPMKGHSHVYWYRQLPEEGLKFMVYLQKENIIDESGMPKERFSAEFPKEGPSILRIQQVVRGDSAAYFCASSPDRGEQPQHFGDGTRLSIL.

This chain links TRBV5-1 with TRBJ2-2; D is perhaps TRBD2 (5 bases). Germline V gene data show CDR1 as SGHRS and CDR2 as YFSETQ. CDR3 size: 13 residues. Trimming removed 3 bases at V and 6 bases at J, with 9 bases between. The CDR3 DNA is TGCGCCAGCAGCTGGGAGACGTCCGGGGAGCTGTTTTTT. It encodes CASSWETSGELFF.

The rearrangement joins TRBV7-9 to TRBJ1-3; 8 bases are shared with TRBD1. The CDR3 has 16 amino acids. Germline values: CDR1 SEHNR, CDR2 FQNEAQ (reference sequence). Losses at the gene ends were 8 bases for V and 0 bases for J; bases not matched to a gene: 9. The CDR3 here is CASLLGTGDSGNTIYF. Written as DNA, the CDR3 is TGTGCCAGCCTGCTCGGGACAGGAGACTCTGGAAACACCATATATTTT.

This clonotype was picked up a small number of times. The rearrangement joins TRBV18 to TRBJ1-4; 8 bases are shared with TRBD1. The CDR3 extends over 15 amino acids. The V gene's germline CDR1 is KGHSH and CDR2 LQKENI. The ends lost 3 bases at V and 8 bases at J; junction bases unmatched: 8. The CDR3 is CASSPPDRAGEKLFF. The CDR3 DNA reads as TGTGCCAGCTCACCTCCGGACAGGGCAGGAGAAAAACTGTTTTTT.

Here the CDR3 reads CASSPIASGEQYF. The CDR3 coding sequence is TGTGCCAGCAGTCCCATCGCGTCCGGGGAGCAGTACTTC. The rearrangement links TRBV7-9 to TRBJ2-7; unclear D gene. Trimming pared 6 bases from V and 7 bases from J, leaving 16 bases between. This CDR3 comprises 13 residues. The germline V gene encodes CDR1 SEHNR and CDR2 FQNEAQ (reference sequence).

This chain connects TRBV12-3 or TRBV12-4 to TRBJ2-3; D is undetermined. With 2 bases removed from V and 4 bases from J, the gap between germline ends came to 10 bases. This CDR3 contains 14 residues. The CDR3 coding sequence is TGTGCCAGCAGTTTATCCCTAGACCCAGATACGCAGTATTTT. It yields the protein CASSLSLDPDTQYF.

The rearrangement uses TRBV7-9 and TRBJ2-1; TRBD2 matches 16 bases. This CDR3 has 19 residues. Trimming removed 4 bases from V and 9 bases from J; junction bases left unmatched: 15. CDR1 is SEHNR, CDR2 FQNEAQ, per germline (reference sequence). CDR3 sequence reads: CASSSKGTSGRAHNVEQFF. CDR3 in DNA: TGTGCCAGCAGCTCCAAAGGGACTAGCGGGAGGGCCCACAATGTTGAGCAGTTCTTC.